Listed below are T cell receptor beta chains from one sample, sequenced in a study of cytomegalovirus exposure and HLA in healthy donors. Clones were read by immunoSEQ multiplex PCR, and TCRdb kept only the in-frame ones, dropping some. The repertoire includes around 150,000 clones, about three quarters of them detected once, and 2% to 2.5% sits in the top ten. Sequencing was done on a sample of PBMCs. The receptors stem from a female donor in good health and CMV-seronegative. Each CDR3 is given without its conserved first and last residue. Size values are once, few and many counts, or a class for expanded clones, and some rows have none.

NA,TRBJ1-1,TRBV6-5,12,ASRRDFSNTEAF
NA,TRBJ1-1,TRBV6-6,11,ASSQSDRAEAF
NA,NA,TRBV4-2,16,ASSQEFSGRGALSEQY
few,TRBJ2-2,TRBV7-6,12,ASSSGLAFGELF
NA,TRBJ2-6,TRBV7-9,13,ASRDSLSGANVLT
NA,TRBJ2-2,TRBV7-3,14,ASSSRGGSNTGELF
NA,TRBJ2-5,TRBV29-1,11,SVATQVDGTQY
NA,TRBJ2-7,TRBV21-1,11,ASRQGWTYEQY
few,TRBJ2-1,TRBV5-1,14,ASNLLGGGSYNEQF
NA,TRBJ2-5,TRBV11-3,15,ASSLSGLAGGKETQY
once,TRBJ2-7,TRBV5-6,13,ASSLGTGLFYEQY
NA,TRBJ2-5,TRBV7-9,14,ASSLATSGGRKTQY
NA,TRBJ2-1,TRBV4-1,13,ASSPLAGGIREQF
once,TRBJ1-2,TRBV19,10,ASRDSNYGYT
NA,TRBJ2-7,TRBV13,13,ASSLGGLGVYEQY
NA,TRBJ2-6,TRBV5-6,13,ASSLWGAGANVLT
NA,TRBJ1-3,TRBV2,12,ASSQTVPGNTIY
NA,TRBJ2-7,TRBV29-1,10,SVSSGAYQQY
NA,TRBJ1-2,TRBV30,13,AWSVISLSNYGYT
NA,TRBJ2-7,TRBV27,13,ASSPDRVRGREQY
NA,TRBJ2-1,TRBV7-9,10,ASSLGALEQF
NA,TRBJ1-2,TRBV6-1,13,ASSDWTGGIYGYT
NA,TRBJ1-2,TRBV30,10,AWNTNRDGYT
NA,TRBJ2-5,TRBV7-3,11,ASSSLVGETQY
NA,TRBJ1-2,TRBV6-6,14,ASSFGGNGANYGYT
NA,TRBJ1-3,TRBV9,13,ASSVDPTTGNTIY
NA,TRBJ2-5,TRBV5-4,14,ASSSTSGGIGREQY
NA,TRBJ2-7,TRBV5-1,12,ASSLSDRVAEQY
NA,TRBJ2-2,TRBV7-2,14,ASSLVGLAGTGELF
NA,TRBJ2-7,TRBV5-5,12,ASLGGAERNEQY
few,TRBJ2-3,TRBV7-2,12,ASSFAGATDTQY
once,TRBJ2-5,TRBV5-1,14,ASSLTTGAGGETQY
NA,TRBJ1-4,TRBV5-4,12,ASSPQGGNEKLF
NA,TRBJ2-7,TRBV27,13,ASSPQDSHRREQY
NA,TRBJ1-2,TRBV6-6,11,ASSGGTGYGYT
NA,TRBJ2-3,TRBV9,16,ASSVAGLAGVSTDTQY
few,TRBJ1-2,TRBV6-1,9,ASSLQGGYT
NA,TRBJ1-5,TRBV10-2,15,ASSVAGGRDAAQPQH
NA,TRBJ2-5,TRBV7-3,11,ASSGGGQETQY
once,TRBJ2-3,TRBV5-1,14,ASSLGTTSGPDTQY
few,TRBJ2-4,TRBV2,14,ASSDRADKNKNIQY
NA,TRBJ2-7,TRBV7-3,9,ASSLGPIAY
NA,TRBJ1-1,TRBV27,12,ASSLSRKNTEAF
NA,TRBJ2-7,TRBV5-1,14,ASSLGAGGPTGEQY
NA,TRBJ1-5,TRBV6-5,13,ASSYTGQSNQPQH
NA,TRBJ2-3,TRBV5-4,14,ASSWGLAGGGDTQY
NA,TRBJ2-3,TRBV4-1,14,ASSQDMPGGGDTQY
NA,TRBJ2-1,TRBV7-7,13,ASSRLAGGTHEQF
NA,TRBJ2-5,TRBV5-1,12,ASRLQGNQETQY
NA,TRBJ1-2,TRBV19,12,ASSISALGGSYT